These T cell receptor beta chains were read from a single sample in a study of cytomegalovirus exposure and HLA in healthy donors. The repertoire was sequenced with immunoSEQ multiplex PCR; TCRdb's copy has only in-frame clones and lacks some. Of around 300,000 clones in the sample, just over 85% are singletons; the top ten hold around 1%. The specimen sequenced was PBMCs. The receptors stem from a woman in her late teens or twenties in good health and CMV-seronegative. CDR3s include the opening cysteine and the closing phenylalanine or tryptophan. A D gene is named only where the DNA matches it firmly. Part of the rows lack a size; the others show once, few, many or a class for expanded clones.

TRBD1	TRBJ1-1	TRBV6-6	NA	TGTGCCAGCATCACCGGGACAGCAAACACTGAAGCTTTCTTT	CASITGTANTEAFF
NA	TRBJ1-1	TRBV7-3	NA	TGTGCCAGCAGCCCGGGAGAGGGGCAGGCTTTCTTT	CASSPGEGQAFF
NA	TRBJ1-1	TRBV7-9	NA	TGTGCCAGCACAGGCTACACTGAAGCTTTCTTT	CASTGYTEAFF
NA	TRBJ2-3	TRBV10-3	NA	TGTGCCATCAGTGAGTCGGGCGCCACAGATACGCAGTATTTT	CAISESGATDTQYF
TRBD2	TRBJ2-2	TRBV11-3	NA	TGTGCCAGCAGCTCGCGGCCTGGGGGGGACACCGGGGAGCTGTTTTTT	CASSSRPGGDTGELFF
TRBD2	TRBJ2-5	TRBV5-1	NA	TGCGCCAGCAGCTCGGGACTAGCGGGAGGGCCCCAGTACTTC	CASSSGLAGGPQYF
TRBD2	TRBJ2-5	TRBV7-9	once	TGTGCCAGCAGACCGAGCCTAGCGGGCGCAGGCCAAGAGACCCAGTACTTC	CASRPSLAGAGQETQYF
NA	TRBJ2-3	TRBV14	NA	TGTGCCAGCAGCCTTCTAGAGGGCACTACGCAGTATTTT	CASSLLEGTTQYF
NA	TRBJ1-4	TRBV19	many	TGTGCCAGTAGTACGGCACAGGGTAATGAAAAACTGTTTTTT	CASSTAQGNEKLFF
TRBD1	TRBJ2-7	TRBV11-3	NA	TGTGCCAGCAGCTTAGATGGAGACAGGGAACACGAGCAGTACTTC	CASSLDGDREHEQYF
TRBD1	TRBJ1-1	TRBV11-3	NA	TGTGCCAGCAGCTTAAGGGGGCTTGGTGAAGCTTTCTTT	CASSLRGLGEAFF
NA	TRBJ1-5	TRBV5-8	once	TGTGCCAGCAGCTTGGCGGACCGGGGTACACCATATCAGCCCCAGCATTTT	CASSLADRGTPYQPQHF
TRBD1	TRBJ2-1	TRBV30	NA	TGTGCCTGGGATCCGGGACAGGTTTACAATGAGCAGTTCTTC	CAWDPGQVYNEQFF
NA	TRBJ1-2	TRBV6-1	NA	TGTGCCAGCAGTTCTACTCCATACTATGGCTACACCTTC	CASSSTPYYGYTF
NA	TRBJ2-7	TRBV18	NA	TGTGCCAGCTCACCTACAGGCCCCTACGAGCAGTACTTC	CASSPTGPYEQYF